This T cell receptor beta chain was documented in a study of OX40 agonist ivuxolimab in advanced cancers. This CDR3 contains 17 residues. V gave up 3 bases and J gave up 1 base, with 17 bases separating them. Germline V gene sequence: CDR1 KGHSH, CDR2 LQKENI. Profiled with immunoSEQ multiplex PCR; TCRdb holds only in-frame clones, not every one. The table lists under 95,000 clones, about four fifths of them singletons, with roughly 2.7% in the top ten. Sequenced material: CD4+ or CD8+ T cells sorted from blood, taken in a trial of the OX40 agonist ivuxolimab. This TCR came from an adult with an advanced solid tumor such as melanoma, head and neck, liver or kidney cancer. The chain joins TRBV18 to TRBJ2-3; D gene unclear. CDR3 sequence: CASSPRNTYFGTDTQYF. CDR3 DNA sequence: TGTGCCAGCTCACCTAGAAACACCTACTTTGGCACAGATACGCAGTATTTT.